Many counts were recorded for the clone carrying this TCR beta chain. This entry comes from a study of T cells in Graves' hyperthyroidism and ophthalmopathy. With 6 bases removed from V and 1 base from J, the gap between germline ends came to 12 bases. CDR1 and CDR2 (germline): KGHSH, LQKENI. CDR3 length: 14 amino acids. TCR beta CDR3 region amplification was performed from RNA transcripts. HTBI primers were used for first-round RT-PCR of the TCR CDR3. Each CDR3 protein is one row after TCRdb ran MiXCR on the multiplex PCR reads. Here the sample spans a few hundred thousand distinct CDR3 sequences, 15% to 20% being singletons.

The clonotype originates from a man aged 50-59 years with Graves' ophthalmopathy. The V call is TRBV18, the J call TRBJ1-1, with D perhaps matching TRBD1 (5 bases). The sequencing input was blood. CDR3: CASSLGRTNTEAFF. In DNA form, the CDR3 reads TGTGCCAGCTCCCTGGGACGGACGAACACTGAAGCTTTCTTT.